This T cell receptor (beta chain) was identified during a study of response to subunit inactivated influenza vaccine. General observations from the study: Researchers suggested that each seasonal influenza vaccination recruits few new T cells.

The CDR3 has 18 residues. With V trimmed by 4 bases and J by 3 bases, 16 bases remained unmatched. CDR1 is SGHRS and CDR2 is YFSETQ in the germline V gene. This clonotype came up a few times. No antigen is known for it. Using its own MiXCR run on the RT-PCR reads, TCRdb lists one record per CDR3 protein. The sample lists more than 450,000 distinct CDR3 sequences; roughly 10% were seen once. The V call is TRBV5-1, the J call TRBJ2-7; TRBD2 matches at 10 bases. The TCR was taken from a man aged 50 to 59 who received an inactivated influenza vaccine. The sequenced sample was PBMCs from blood, obtained on the day of vaccination. The CDR3 DNA sequence: TGCGCCAGCAGCCCGAAAGACCCACTAGCGGGGTTTATCTACGAGCAGTACTTC. Its protein is CASSPKDPLAGFIYEQYF.